Listed below are T cell receptor beta chains from one sample, sequenced in a study of CD8 T cells in Susac syndrome. From the immunoSEQ multiplex PCR reads, TCRdb called clonotypes with MiXCR, one entry per CDR3 protein. The sample shows roughly 120,000 distinct CDR3 sequences, 85% to 95% of them seen only once. What was sequenced was CD4+ T cells from PBMCs. The source of these receptors is a human donor with multiple sclerosis. CDR3s include the opening cysteine and the closing phenylalanine or tryptophan.

CDR3,J,V
CASLDVMNTEAFF,TRBJ1-1,TRBV19
CASSLTWLAGALQNEQFF,TRBJ2-1,TRBV7-6
CASSLPLGGGGSYNEQFF,TRBJ2-1,TRBV5-1
CASSWTGQPRGYGYTF,TRBJ1-2,TRBV5-1
CATMRPGNTGELFF,TRBJ2-2,TRBV28
CASSPGTSKETQYF,TRBJ2-5,TRBV5-1
CATSRGNNFGGGDEQFF,TRBJ2-1,TRBV15
CASSQAAAVSYNEQFF,TRBJ2-1,TRBV4-2
CASSTQGNEQFF,TRBJ2-1,TRBV5-1
CASSLGWPSAERETQYF,TRBJ2-5,TRBV7-9
CASSKQWNTEAFF,TRBJ1-1,TRBV19
CASSLRPTDTQYF,TRBJ2-3,TRBV7-7
CASSPPGGRETQYF,TRBJ2-5,TRBV7-2
CASSLSRGGQVGELFF,TRBJ2-2,TRBV5-4
CASSQDLVDTDTQYF,TRBJ2-3,TRBV4-3
CASSLEGQVQETQYF,TRBJ2-5,TRBV11-3
CATARALDNSPLHF,TRBJ1-6,TRBV15
CSATSPAQGPNYGYTF,TRBJ1-2,TRBV20-1
CASSPSSRGETQYF,TRBJ2-5,TRBV12-3/TRBV12-4
CARSLAFSGTPFIPSSPLHF,TRBJ1-6,TRBV5-3
CSVMTGSSGNTIYF,TRBJ1-3,TRBV29-1
CASNSRDRGGALHF,TRBJ1-6,TRBV7-9
CSATTTGLPNSPLHF,TRBJ1-6,TRBV20-1
CATSDSRQGNTEAFF,TRBJ1-1,TRBV24-1
CASRFQSTTNTEAFF,TRBJ1-1,TRBV5-1
CASSYLGQVLYSNQPQHF,TRBJ1-5,TRBV6-5
CASSLTRTENGYTF,TRBJ1-2,TRBV7-3
CASSLSGTGGAGRGYEQYF,TRBJ2-7,TRBV7-2
CSVLRTEAFF,TRBJ1-1,TRBV29-1
CASSLNTGGELFF,TRBJ2-2,TRBV7-9
CSAAASTADTGELFF,TRBJ2-2,TRBV29-1
CASSVYEGLATGELFF,TRBJ2-2,TRBV9
CASSQANLVATETQYF,TRBJ2-5,TRBV4-1
CACSWIRSDEQYF,TRBJ2-7,TRBV30
CSARGQPGTEAFF,TRBJ1-1,TRBV20-1
CSARAAVSYNSPLHF,TRBJ1-6,TRBV20-1
CASSGTGAGYTF,TRBJ1-2,TRBV6-5
CSVEEVKRPGAEQYF,TRBJ2-7,TRBV29-1
CASSIGQGKNIQYF,TRBJ2-4,TRBV19
CAGQGSGANVLTF,TRBJ2-6,TRBV6-1
CASSPGQDGEKLFF,TRBJ1-4,TRBV18
CASSRTAGGYEQYF,TRBJ2-7,TRBV11-3
CSAIRKTYREATQYF,TRBJ2-5,TRBV20-1
CSVEEPGQGGGTDTQYF,TRBJ2-3,TRBV29-1
CASSLAGGNQPQHF,TRBJ1-5,TRBV7-2
CASSLMGQGALEQYF,.,TRBV5-1